These 6 T cell receptor beta chains came from one sample sequenced in a study of cytotoxic CD8 clonotypes in ibrutinib-treated CLL. Sequencing was performed with immunoSEQ multiplex PCR; in TCRdb, only in-frame clones are kept and a portion is missing. Of approximately 130,000 clones listed, around 84% were seen once; the top ten hold about 3.5%. The sequencing here drew on PBMCs, taken after 24 months of ibrutinib treatment. Receptor source: a human donor with chronic lymphocytic leukemia.

V is TRBV6-5 and J is TRBJ2-1; TRBD2 is a possible D gene (5 bases). V dropped 7 bases and J dropped 15 bases, with 13 bases sitting between them. The CDR3 loop spans 10 amino acids. Germline CDR1 reads MNHEY; CDR2 reads SVGAGI. The CDR3 sequence: CASTGLTTFF. DNA of the CDR3: TGTGCCAGCACTGGACTGACGACGTTCTTC.

This chain links TRBV30 with TRBJ2-7; a weak D match, TRBD1 (5 bases). V was trimmed by 0 bases and J by 4 bases, leaving 7 bases between them. Germline loops: CDR1 GTSNPN, CDR2 SVGIG (reference sequence). This CDR3 has 12 amino acids. CDR3 loop: CAWSVRQYEQYF. CDR3 sequence (DNA): TGTGCCTGGAGTGTGAGACAGTACGAGCAGTACTTC.

Details on this clone: Other DNA sequences in the same sample also yield this CDR3. The V and J genes are TRBV7-8 and TRBJ2-7; maybe TRBD1 (7 bases). The ends were cut back, 1 base at V and 4 bases at J, with 11 bases in the middle. Germline V gives CDR1 SGHVS, CDR2 FQNEAQ. This CDR3 region has 14 residues. CDR3 DNA: TGTGCCAGCAGCTTAGGCCAGGGGGGTTACGAGCAGTACTTC. Its protein is CASSLGQGGYEQYF.

The chain is built from TRBV14 and TRBJ1-1; TRBD1 might be the D (5 bases). CDR3 size: 18 residues. Germline V gives CDR1 SGHDN, CDR2 FVKESK. V lost 1 base and J lost 1, with 19 bases in between. The CDR3 protein is CASSQVFSGGGWNTEAFF. The DNA for the CDR3 is TGTGCCAGCAGCCAAGTGTTTTCGGGGGGAGGATGGAACACTGAAGCTTTCTTT.

The chain uses TRBV7-2 and TRBJ1-1; tentative D call: TRBD1 (5 bases). V dropped 7 bases and J dropped 4 bases, with 22 bases sitting between them. Germline V lookup: CDR1 SGHTA, CDR2 FQGNSA. The CDR3 has 16 residues. In nucleotides, the CDR3 is TGTGCCAGCACCGCGAACCTAATTCGGGGGTCCACTGAAGCTTTCTTT. Its translation is CASTANLIRGSTEAFF.

This clone was detected once. The chain joins TRBV5-1 to TRBJ2-6; TRBD1 might be the D (5 bases). Per germline, CDR1 SGHRS and CDR2 YFSETQ. The CDR3 loop spans 17 amino acids. V was clipped by 5 bases and J by 4 bases, with 19 bases between them. The CDR3 here is CASRSDRVGSGANVLTF. In DNA form, the CDR3 reads TGCGCCAGCAGATCCGACAGAGTTGGATCCGGGGCCAACGTCCTGACTTTC. Using reference TRBV5-1 and TRBJ2-6 for the parts outside the CDR3, the full variable domain is KAGVTQTPRYLIKTRGQQVTLSCSPISGHRSVSWYQQTPGQGLQFLFEYFSETQRNKGNFPGRFSGRQFSNSRSEMNVSTLELGDSALYLCASRSDRVGSGANVLTFGAGSRLTVL.